This TCR beta chain was sequenced for a study of PD-1 blockade in mismatch repair-deficient tumors. Sequenced by immunoSEQ multiplex PCR; TCRdb stores in-frame clones only, minus some. Of about 24,000 clones in the sample, about 83% were seen once. On this clone: No antigen is known for it.

General study points: After pembrolizumab, tumor-resident clones rose rapidly, then generally contracted before radiologic responses.

The CDR3 extends over 15 amino acids. V was cut by 1 base and J by 3 bases, with 13 bases left in between. The germline gives CDR1 SGHNT, CDR2 YENEEA. Material: peripheral blood, obtained 12 weeks after starting pembrolizumab. The rearrangement uses TRBV11-3 and TRBJ2-7; either TRBD1 or TRBD2 may fit D (5 bases each). The source of this sequence is an adult with mismatch repair-deficient cancer. In DNA, the CDR3 is TGTGCCAGCAGCTTAGGCTGGGACGGAAACTACGAGCAGTACTTC. Its protein product is CASSLGWDGNYEQYF.